This T cell receptor (beta chain) comes out of a study of a mutant IDH1 vaccine in newly diagnosed glioma. The wider study: Patients in the study were vaccinated eight times, receiving shots in weeks 1, 3, 5, 7, 11, 15, 19 and 23. Patients' prior therapy spanned radiotherapy, temozolomide, or both; most underwent both. With temozolomide cycles, or 4-6 weeks after radiotherapy alone, vaccination was started.

Turning to this clone: As yet, its antigen is unknown.

TCRdb's copy holds only in-frame clones and misses some; the assay was immunoSEQ multiplex PCR. The data show tens of thousands of clones, 78% seen once. Notes on the study in general: Any relationship between pseudoprogression and changes in top peripheral T cell clonotypes seemed absent.

Time point: week 5, during vaccination. Every single dose of the vaccine, 300 ug of mutant IDH1 20-mer peptide, came with topical imiquimod. Sample: PBMCs, taken from a glioma patient whose treatment included an IDH1 peptide vaccine. The sequence was collected from a man in his forties with glioma.

CDR3 sequence: CASSQDRTGVGTQYF. The CDR3 nucleotides are TGTGCCAGCAGCCAAGATAGGACAGGGGTCGGGACCCAGTACTTC. This sequence joins TRBV4-2 and TRBJ2-5; 9 bases are shared with TRBD1. The length of the CDR3 is 15 residues. The trim removed 0 bases at V and 7 bases at J, leaving 6 bases unmatched. Germline CDR1 is LGHNA and CDR2 is YNFKEQ.